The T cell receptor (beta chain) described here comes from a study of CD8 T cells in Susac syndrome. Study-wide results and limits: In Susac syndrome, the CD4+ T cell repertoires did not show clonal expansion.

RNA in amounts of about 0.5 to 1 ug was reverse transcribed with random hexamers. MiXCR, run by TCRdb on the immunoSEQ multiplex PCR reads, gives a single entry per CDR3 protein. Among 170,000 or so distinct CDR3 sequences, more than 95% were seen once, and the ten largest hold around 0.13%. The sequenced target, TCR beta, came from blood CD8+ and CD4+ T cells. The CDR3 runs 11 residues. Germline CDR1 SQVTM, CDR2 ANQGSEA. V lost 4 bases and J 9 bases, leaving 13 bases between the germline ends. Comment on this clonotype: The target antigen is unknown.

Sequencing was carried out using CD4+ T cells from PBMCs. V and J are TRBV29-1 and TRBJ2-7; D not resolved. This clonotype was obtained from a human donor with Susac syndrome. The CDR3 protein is CSVVEDRRQYF. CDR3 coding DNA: TGCAGCGTTGTTGAGGATAGGCGGCAGTACTTC.